Described below is a single T cell receptor (beta chain) sequence and its context. Here immunoSEQ multiplex PCR was the method, and the copy in TCRdb shows in-frame clones only, minus some. The sample contains some 150,000 clones, roughly 89% of which appear only once. The CDR3 covers 16 residues. This record belongs to a study of control samples from healthy donors and cancer patients. This TCR derives from a man between 18 and 29 years old in good health. The genes are TRBV21-1 and TRBJ1-3; TRBD1 is the table's D call, not checked against the DNA. TRBV21-1 counts as a pseudogene. Sequences were obtained from blood. The CDR3 DNA sequence: TGTGCCAGCAGCCTCGGGACAGGGGGCAGTGAAAACACCATATATTTT. This sequence encodes CASSLGTGGSENTIYF.